This TCR beta chain was identified during a study of T cells in Graves' hyperthyroidism and ophthalmopathy. In the study overall: Peripheral blood samples were taken at initial diagnosis, prior to any treatment. Study-level results: Blood also contained most expanded thyroid clonotypes above 0.001. Progression to ophthalmopathy was predicted a median of approximately seven months early.

V lost 2 bases and J 8 bases, leaving 12 bases between the germline ends. CDR3 length: 12 residues. The germline CDR1 and CDR2 sequences are GTSNPN and SVGIG (reference sequence). This clonotype was seen a few times. Its antigen is currently unknown. RNA transcripts provided the source from which TCR beta CDR3 regions were amplified. HTBI primers were used for first-round RT-PCR of the TCR CDR3. Via MiXCR, TCRdb re-called the multiplex PCR reads, giving one row per CDR3 protein. The profile shows approximately 600,000 distinct CDR3 sequences, 15% to 20% of them singletons. The sequenced sample consisted of blood. The chain carries TRBV30 and TRBJ1-2; possible D gene TRBD1, 5 bases. The receptor comes from a woman aged 25 to 39 with Graves' hyperthyroidism. This CDR3 reads CAWSLGAYGYTF. Here the CDR3 DNA reads TGTGCCTGGAGTTTAGGGGCGTACGGCTACACCTTC.